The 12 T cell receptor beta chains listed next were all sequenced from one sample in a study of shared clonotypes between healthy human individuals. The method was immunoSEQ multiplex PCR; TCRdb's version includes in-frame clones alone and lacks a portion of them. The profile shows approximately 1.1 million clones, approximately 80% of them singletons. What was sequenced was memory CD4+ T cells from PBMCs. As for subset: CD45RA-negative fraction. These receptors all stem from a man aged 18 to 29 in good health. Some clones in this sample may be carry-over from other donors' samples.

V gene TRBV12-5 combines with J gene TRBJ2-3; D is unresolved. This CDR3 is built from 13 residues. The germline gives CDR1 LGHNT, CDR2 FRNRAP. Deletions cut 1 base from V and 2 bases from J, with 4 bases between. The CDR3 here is CASGLANTDTQYF. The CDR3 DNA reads TGTGCTAGTGGTTTGGCAAACACAGATACGCAGTATTTT.

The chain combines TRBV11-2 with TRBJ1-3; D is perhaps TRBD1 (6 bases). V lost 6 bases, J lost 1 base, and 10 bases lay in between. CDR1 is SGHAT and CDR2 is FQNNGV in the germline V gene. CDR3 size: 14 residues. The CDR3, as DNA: TGTGCCAGCAGAATACAGGGATCTGGAAACACCATATATTTT. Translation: CASRIQGSGNTIYF.

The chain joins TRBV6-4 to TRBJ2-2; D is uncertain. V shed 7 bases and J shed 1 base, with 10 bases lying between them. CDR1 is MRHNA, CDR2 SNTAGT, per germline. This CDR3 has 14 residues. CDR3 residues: CASTWSGNTGELFF. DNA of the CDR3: TGTGCCAGCACCTGGTCGGGGAACACCGGGGAGCTGTTTTTT.

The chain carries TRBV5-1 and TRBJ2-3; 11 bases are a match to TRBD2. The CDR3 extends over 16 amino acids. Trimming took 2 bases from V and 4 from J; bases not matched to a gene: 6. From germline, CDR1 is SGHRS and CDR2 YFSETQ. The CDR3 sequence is CASSFSLAGGADTQYF. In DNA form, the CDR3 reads TGCGCCAGCAGCTTTTCCCTAGCGGGAGGTGCAGATACGCAGTATTTT.

Written as DNA, the CDR3 is TGTGCCAGCTCGCCCACCGGAGCGGGAGGGGCAGATACGCAGTATTTT. Translation: CASSPTGAGGADTQYF. This rearrangement joins TRBV18 to TRBJ2-3; 10 nucleotides align to TRBD2. The junction had 10 bases not matched to a gene; V was cut back by 6 bases and J by 4 bases. This CDR3 has 16 amino acids. Germline loops: CDR1 KGHSH, CDR2 LQKENI.

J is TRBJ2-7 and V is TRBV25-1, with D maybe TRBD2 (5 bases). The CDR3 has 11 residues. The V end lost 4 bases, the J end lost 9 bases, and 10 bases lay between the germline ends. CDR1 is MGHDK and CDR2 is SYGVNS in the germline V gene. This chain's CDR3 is CASSATGRQYF. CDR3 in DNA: TGTGCCAGCAGTGCCACGGGAAGGCAGTACTTC.

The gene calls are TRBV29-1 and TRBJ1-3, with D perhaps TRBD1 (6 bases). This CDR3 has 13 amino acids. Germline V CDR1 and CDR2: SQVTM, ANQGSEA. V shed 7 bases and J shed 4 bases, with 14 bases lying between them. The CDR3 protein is CSAVQGTGNTIYF. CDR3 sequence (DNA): TGCAGCGCCGTACAGGGTACCGGAAACACCATATATTTT. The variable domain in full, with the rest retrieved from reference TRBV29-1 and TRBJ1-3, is SAVISQKPSRDICQRGTSLTIQCQVDSQVTMMFWYRQQPGQSLTLIATANQGSEATYESGFVIDKFPISRPNLTFSTLTVSNMSPEDSSIYLCSAVQGTGNTIYFGEGSWLTVV.

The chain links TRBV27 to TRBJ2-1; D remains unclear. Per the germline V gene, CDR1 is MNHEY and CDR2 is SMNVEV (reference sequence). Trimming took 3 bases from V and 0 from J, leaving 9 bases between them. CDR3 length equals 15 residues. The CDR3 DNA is TGTGCCAGCAGTTTGATGGGAAACTCCTACAATGAGCAGTTCTTC. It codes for CASSLMGNSYNEQFF.

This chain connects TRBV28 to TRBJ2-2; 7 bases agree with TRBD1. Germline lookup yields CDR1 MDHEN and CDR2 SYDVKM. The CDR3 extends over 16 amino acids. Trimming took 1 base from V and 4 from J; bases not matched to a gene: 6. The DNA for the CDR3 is TGTGCCAGCAGTTTATCAGGGGGAAGGGGCACCGGGGAGCTGTTTTTT. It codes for CASSLSGGRGTGELFF.

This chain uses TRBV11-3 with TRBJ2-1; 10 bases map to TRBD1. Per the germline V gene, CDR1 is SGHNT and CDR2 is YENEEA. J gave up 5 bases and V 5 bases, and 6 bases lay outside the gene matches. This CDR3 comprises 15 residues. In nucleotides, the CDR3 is TGTGCCAGCAGCCCGGGACAGGGGAATAACAATGAGCAGTTCTTC. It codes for CASSPGQGNNNEQFF.

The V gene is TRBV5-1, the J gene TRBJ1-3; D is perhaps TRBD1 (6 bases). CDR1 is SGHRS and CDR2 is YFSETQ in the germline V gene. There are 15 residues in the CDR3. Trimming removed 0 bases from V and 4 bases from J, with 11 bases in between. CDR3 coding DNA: TGCGCCAGCAGCTTGGACAGGGCTCCCGGAAACACCATATATTTT. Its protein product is CASSLDRAPGNTIYF.

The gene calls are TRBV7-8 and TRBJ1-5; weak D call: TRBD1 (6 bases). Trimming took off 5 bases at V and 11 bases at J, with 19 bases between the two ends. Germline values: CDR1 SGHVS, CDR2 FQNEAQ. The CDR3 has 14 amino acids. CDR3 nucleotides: TGTGCCAGCAGCCCAGGACAGACTACTAGGACCCAGCATTTT. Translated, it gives CASSPGQTTRTQHF.